Listed below are T cell receptor beta chains from one sample, sequenced in a study of T cells after posttransplantation cyclophosphamide. Assay used: immunoSEQ multiplex PCR; TCRdb lists only in-frame clones, some missing. This repertoire shows approximately 30,000 clones, about 90% found once; its top ten account for roughly 0.26%. The sample consisted of naive CD4+ T cells sorted from PBMCs. These TCRs come from a woman aged 55-69 years in good health, CMV-negative, and a related stem cell transplant donor. Both conserved end residues are part of each CDR3. Fields, in order: D gene, CDR3 length, clone size, J gene, V gene, CDR3 protein, CDR3 DNA. D genes are given only for firm matches. The listing skips clone size in some rows; elsewhere it reads once, few, many or a size class.

-	11	-	TRBJ1-1	TRBV29-1	CSVVLTPEAFF	TGCAGCGTTGTACTAACCCCTGAAGCTTTCTTT
-	12	-	TRBJ1-2	TRBV28	CASALGFYGYTF	TGTGCCAGCGCCCTCGGGTTCTATGGCTACACCTTC
TRBD1	16	-	TRBJ1-2	TRBV6-5	CASSYEQGRGRSGYTF	TGTGCCAGCAGTTATGAGCAGGGCAGGGGGCGATCTGGCTACACCTTC
TRBD2	15	once	TRBJ2-7	TRBV28	CASSPAGLASYEQYF	TGTGCCAGCAGCCCCGCCGGACTAGCGAGCTACGAGCAGTACTTC
-	11	-	TRBJ2-7	TRBV20-1	CSGLGPYEQYF	TGCAGTGGCCTAGGTCCCTACGAGCAGTACTTC
TRBD2	15	-	TRBJ2-5	TRBV2	CASIQSGGARETQYF	TGTGCCAGCATACAGAGCGGGGGGGCCCGAGAGACCCAGTACTTC
TRBD2	17	-	TRBJ2-3	TRBV9	CASTPGAGGRRGDTQYF	TGTGCCAGCACCCCCGGAGCGGGAGGCCGAAGGGGAGATACGCAGTATTTT
TRBD1	18	-	TRBJ1-5	TRBV28	CASSFPGQGIFGNQPQHF	TGTGCCAGCAGTTTCCCGGGACAGGGGATATTTGGCAATCAGCCCCAGCATTTT
-	16	-	TRBJ2-5	TRBV4-1	CASSQVVVGRGETQYF	TGCGCCAGCAGCCAAGTGGTCGTCGGCAGGGGAGAGACCCAGTACTTC
-	16	-	TRBJ2-6	TRBV7-3	CASSPPGTLGANVLTF	TGTGCCAGCAGCCCGCCGGGGACACTTGGGGCCAACGTCCTGACTTTC
-	15	-	TRBJ1-1	TRBV4-1	CASSSEARGLTEAFF	TGCGCCAGCAGCTCCGAAGCTAGGGGGTTGACTGAAGCTTTCTTT
TRBD2	15	-	TRBJ2-5	TRBV5-1	CASSLVRGGRETQYF	TGCGCCAGCAGCTTGGTCCGGGGGGGCCGGGAGACCCAGTACTTC
TRBD2	14	-	TRBJ2-7	TRBV10-3	CAIRQRESSYEQYF	TGTGCCATCCGCCAGCGGGAGAGCTCCTACGAGCAGTACTTC
TRBD1	15	-	TRBJ2-7	TRBV5-4	CASRGADRAPYEQYF	TGTGCCAGCAGGGGGGCGGACAGGGCCCCCTACGAGCAGTACTTC
-	15	-	TRBJ2-1	TRBV7-2	CASSPRGAPRNEQFF	TGTGCCAGCAGTCCACGGGGGGCCCCTCGCAATGAGCAGTTCTTC
TRBD2	15	once	TRBJ2-2	TRBV7-9	CASSFNGGANGELFF	TGTGCCAGCAGCTTCAACGGGGGGGCGAACGGGGAGCTGTTTTTT
TRBD1	15	-	TRBJ1-2	TRBV7-2	CASSLGVGQFNGYTF	TGTGCCAGCAGCTTAGGGGTGGGACAGTTCAATGGCTACACCTTC
-	13	-	TRBJ1-1	TRBV5-1	CASSTQGNTEAFF	TGCGCCAGCAGCACGCAGGGGAACACTGAAGCTTTCTTT
-	14	few	TRBJ1-1	TRBV19	CASSLSRVSFEAFF	TGTGCCAGTAGCCTATCCAGGGTCTCATTTGAAGCTTTCTTT